The next 29 T cell receptor beta chains were all read from a single sample in a study of siplizumab effects on memory and regulatory T cells. The protocol was immunoSEQ multiplex PCR, while the TCRdb copy is restricted to in-frame clones and leaves out a portion. The sample lists 80,000 to 130,000 clones, 94% seen once, with about 0.6% in the top ten. The sequenced sample was Tregs sorted from blood. These receptors were obtained from a human donor in good health.

The chain couples TRBV28 to TRBJ1-4, with a weak D call TRBD1 (6 bases). With 2 bases removed from V and 4 bases from J, the gap between germline ends came to 20 bases. The CDR3 sequence is 18 residues long. The V gene's germline CDR1 is MDHEN and CDR2 SYDVKM. As DNA, the CDR3 is TGTGCCAGCAGTTTACATGGCCCATTGGGGGCAGGTAATGAAAAACTGTTTTTT. Translating it yields CASSLHGPLGAGNEKLFF.

The chain has TRBV6-6 and TRBJ1-5, with D perhaps matching TRBD1 (6 bases). This CDR3 spans 14 amino acids. V was shortened by 5 bases and J by 5 bases, with 13 bases between the two germline ends. CDR1 is MNHNY and CDR2 is SVGAGI in the germline V gene (reference sequence). CDR3 sequence (DNA): TGTGCCAGCAGTCAGGCGAGACAGGATCAGCCCCAGCATTTT. The encoded protein is CASSQARQDQPQHF.

The genes are TRBV2 and TRBJ2-5; TRBD2 matches at 7 bases. V lost 4 bases and J lost 2; bases outside the gene matches: 4. The CDR3 spans 14 residues. CDR1 SNHLY and CDR2 FYNNEI come from the germline V gene. The CDR3 protein is CASSALAVQETQYF. The CDR3 bases are TGTGCCAGCAGTGCCCTAGCGGTTCAAGAGACCCAGTACTTC.

The chain recombines TRBV19 with TRBJ1-5; D unresolved. Germline CDR1 and CDR2: LNHDA and SQIVND (reference sequence). Trimming took off 3 bases at V and 10 bases at J, with 19 bases between the two ends. The CDR3 is 15 residues long. CDR3 in amino acids: CASSIVGPSTRPQHF. The CDR3 nucleotides read TGTGCCAGTAGTATCGTAGGACCCAGTACCCGACCCCAGCATTTT.

The chain joins TRBV7-3 to TRBJ2-1; 9 positions agree with TRBD1. The CDR3 has 15 residues. In germline, CDR1 is SGHTA, CDR2 FQGTGA. J gave up 5 bases and V 5 bases, and 7 bases lay outside the gene matches. CDR3 DNA: TGTGCCAGCAGCAGACAGGGGGGGCTAAACAATGAGCAGTTCTTC. It codes for CASSRQGGLNNEQFF.

This chain uses TRBV7-8 with TRBJ2-1; D tentatively fits TRBD1 or TRBD2 (5 bases each). The CDR3 runs to 15 residues. CDR1 SGHVS and CDR2 FQNEAQ come from the germline V gene. The germline V and J ends were trimmed by 5 bases and 4 bases, with 15 bases remaining between them. The CDR3 loop is CASSGGPGIYNEQFF. DNA of the CDR3: TGTGCCAGCAGCGGGGGACCAGGCATTTACAATGAGCAGTTCTTC.

The chain links TRBV10-3 to TRBJ2-5, with a tentative D call TRBD1 (5 bases). The CDR3 has 14 amino acids. Trimming removed 4 bases from V and 5 bases from J, with 14 bases in between. The germline V gene has CDR1 ENHRY and CDR2 SYGVKD. For the CDR3, the DNA is TGTGCCATCAGTGCCTACCAGGGCAGGGAGACCCAGTACTTC. It specifies CAISAYQGRETQYF.

The chain uses TRBV1 and TRBJ1-5; the D call in the table, TRBD1, was not verified against the DNA. TRBV1 is flagged as a pseudogene. This CDR3 spans 14 amino acids. For the CDR3, the DNA is TGCACCAGCAGCCGGCGGACAGTGGATCAGCCCCAGCATTTT. Translation gives CTSSRRTVDQPQHF.

The chain links TRBV7-9 to TRBJ2-7, with D perhaps matching TRBD1 or TRBD2 (5 bases each). The CDR3 covers 18 residues. CDR1 is SEHNR, CDR2 FQNEAQ, per germline (reference sequence). Trimming left V 2 bases short and J 6 bases short, with 26 bases between. The CDR3 is CASSLNINRDVVSTEQYF. CDR3 DNA: TGTGCCAGCAGCTTAAACATAAACCGGGACGTCGTGTCCACCGAGCAGTACTTC.

This rearrangement joins TRBV5-1 to TRBJ1-3; 12 bases are shared with TRBD1. The J segment lost 2 bases and the V segment lost 4 bases, leaving 4 bases of the junction unmatched. The CDR3 contains 16 residues. Germline CDR1 SGHRS, CDR2 YFSETQ. The CDR3 is CASSGGTGGTGNTIYF. CDR3 coding DNA: TGCGCCAGCAGCGGAGGGACAGGGGGCACTGGAAACACCATATATTTT.

Remarks on this clone: Compared with germline, one end of the junction differs, possibly owing to a read error. The chain employs TRBV11-2 and TRBJ2-7, with 7 bases matching TRBD2. Germline assignment: CDR1 SGHAT and CDR2 FQNNGV. CDR3 size: 15 residues. The CDR3 region has the DNA TGTGCCAGCAGCTTAGCCCTAGCGGCTCTTTATCCGAGAGACTTC. The encoded protein is CASSLALAALYPRDF.

This chain links TRBV11-2 with TRBJ2-1, with a tentative D call TRBD2 (5 bases). This CDR3 has 13 amino acids. Germline loops: CDR1 SGHAT, CDR2 FQNNGV. The V end lost 0 bases, the J end lost 8 bases, and 8 bases lay between the germline ends. CDR3 sequence: CASSLDPGYEQFF. As DNA, the CDR3 is TGTGCCAGCAGCTTAGATCCGGGGTATGAGCAGTTCTTC.

This chain links TRBV6-5 with TRBJ1-4, with TRBD1 matching over 7 bases. CDR1 is MNHEY and CDR2 is SVGAGI in the germline V gene. This CDR3 spans 15 amino acids. After removal of 6 bases from V and 7 bases from J, the junction contained 11 bases not matched to a gene. The CDR3 sequence is CASSHQTGYREKLFF. The CDR3 bases are TGTGCCAGCAGCCACCAGACAGGGTATCGTGAAAAACTGTTTTTT.

V and J are TRBV29-1 and TRBJ1-4; tentative D call: TRBD1 (6 bases). This CDR3 has 13 amino acids. V was trimmed by 6 bases and J by 5 bases, leaving 13 bases between them. Germline V gene lookup returns CDR1 SQVTM and CDR2 ANQGSEA. CDR3 DNA sequence: TGCAGCGTCTTGACAGGCCCGAATGAAAAACTGTTTTTT. Translating gives CSVLTGPNEKLFF.

The chain employs TRBV2 and TRBJ1-1; D is possibly TRBD1 (5 bases). V was cut by 6 bases and J by 6 bases, with 14 bases left in between. The CDR3 is made up of 13 amino acids. Germline CDR1 and CDR2: SNHLY and FYNNEI. Here the CDR3 DNA reads TGTGCCAGCAGGGTTGATGGGGCCGCTGAAGCTTTCTTT. This translates into CASRVDGAAEAFF.

This chain connects TRBV20-1 to TRBJ1-1; D is unresolved. The CDR3 sequence is 11 residues long. Germline V gives CDR1 DFQATT, CDR2 SNEGSKA (reference sequence). V dropped 0 bases and J dropped 11 bases, with 10 bases sitting between them. The DNA for the CDR3 is TGCAGTGCTAGAGATCTTATGGGGGCTTTCTTT. Translated, it gives CSARDLMGAFF.

The V gene is TRBV28, the J gene TRBJ1-5; TRBD1 aligns across 7 bases. Trimming removed 1 base from V and 6 bases from J; junction bases left unmatched: 6. The V gene's germline CDR1 is MDHEN and CDR2 SYDVKM. This CDR3 spans 15 amino acids. DNA for the CDR3: TGTGCCAGCAGTTTATTTGAGGGGGCGGGTCAGCCCCAGCATTTT. Amino acids: CASSLFEGAGQPQHF.

This clone was picked up one time. The rearrangement uses TRBV6-5 and TRBJ1-1, with a weak D call TRBD1 (5 bases). The CDR3 length is 13 residues. Germline CDR1 is MNHEY and CDR2 is SVGAGI. Trimming took off 5 bases at V and 1 base at J, with 8 bases between the two ends. The CDR3 bases are TGTGCCAGCAGTCCCCAGGGGAACACTGAAGCTTTCTTT. As protein: CASSPQGNTEAFF.

The chain has TRBV6-6 and TRBJ1-4; a possible D gene is TRBD1 (5 bases). This CDR3 has 16 residues. With 8 bases removed from V and 0 bases from J, the gap between germline ends came to 16 bases. Germline assignment: CDR1 MNHNY and CDR2 SVGAGI (reference sequence). CDR3 nucleotides: TGTGCCAGCCTAGACAGCCGATCTCCAACTAATGAAAAACTGTTTTTT. It yields the protein CASLDSRSPTNEKLFF.

The chain recombines TRBV21-1 with TRBJ2-7; TRBD2 is the table's D call and was not checked against the DNA. TRBV21-1 is a documented pseudogene. The CDR3 runs 10 residues. The CDR3 loop reads CASSRGEQYF. The CDR3 DNA follows: TGTGCCAGCAGCCGGGGGGAGCAGTACTTC.

The chain employs TRBV5-1 and TRBJ2-3; D unclear. This CDR3 region has 15 residues. V was cut by 1 base and J by 4 bases, with 13 bases left in between. The germline V gene has CDR1 SGHRS and CDR2 YFSETQ. CDR3 in DNA: TGCGCCAGCAGCTTGTCCAGGCATATATCAGATACGCAGTATTTT. It yields the protein CASSLSRHISDTQYF.

The CDR3 nucleotides are TGTGCCAGTACCCCTCCCGGGAAGAATGAAAAACTGTTTTTT. Its translation is CASTPPGKNEKLFF. The chain employs TRBV19 and TRBJ1-4; D unclear. V lost 7 bases and J lost 5, with 14 bases in between. In germline, CDR1 is LNHDA, CDR2 SQIVND (reference sequence). This CDR3 has 14 residues.

V gene TRBV7-9 combines with J gene TRBJ2-3; possibly TRBD1 for D (5 bases). The V gene lost 5 bases and the J gene lost 3 bases, with 9 bases spanning the gap. The CDR3 is 13 residues long. Germline lookup yields CDR1 SEHNR and CDR2 FQNEAQ (reference sequence). DNA for the CDR3: TGTGCCAGCAGCAAAAGGGGAACAGATACGCAGTATTTT. It codes for CASSKRGTDTQYF.

The rearrangement uses TRBV4-1 and TRBJ2-2; possibly TRBD2 for D (6 bases). The CDR3 loop spans 17 amino acids. Germline lookup yields CDR1 MGHRA and CDR2 YSYEKL. V was pared by 4 bases and J by 9 bases, with 24 bases between. In nucleotides, the CDR3 is TGCGCCAGCAGCCCCCCGCGCGGAGCAGGGAGGAACAGGGAGCTGTTTTTT. Protein product: CASSPPRGAGRNRELFF.

V is TRBV29-1 and J is TRBJ2-3; D possibly corresponds to TRBD1 (5 bases). The CDR3 spans 13 residues. Per the germline V gene, CDR1 is SQVTM and CDR2 is ANQGSEA. Trimming left V 4 bases short and J 2 bases short, with 10 bases between. The CDR3 sequence is CSVARTITDTQYF. CDR3 nucleotide sequence: TGCAGCGTTGCCCGGACAATCACAGATACGCAGTATTTT.

The genes are TRBV19 and TRBJ2-2; perhaps TRBD2 as D (6 bases). The CDR3 consists of 16 residues. In germline, CDR1 is LNHDA, CDR2 SQIVND (reference sequence). V was cut by 3 bases and J by 2 bases, with 13 bases left in between. This CDR3 reads CASSIGGMVNTGELFF. The CDR3 DNA reads as TGTGCCAGTAGTATTGGCGGGATGGTAAACACCGGGGAGCTGTTTTTT.

This clone has only one observation. The J gene is TRBJ2-7, the V gene TRBV14; the match to TRBD1 covers 8 bases. This CDR3 is 13 amino acids long. J was trimmed by 4 bases and V by 6 bases; bases with no gene match: 5. The germline V gene encodes CDR1 SGHDN and CDR2 FVKESK. The CDR3 protein is CASSRQGYYEQYF. CDR3 sequence (DNA): TGTGCCAGCAGTCGACAGGGGTATTACGAGCAGTACTTC.

The genes are TRBV2 and TRBJ2-1; no clear D gene. Trimming stripped 8 bases from V and 3 bases from J, with 11 bases between. Germline CDR1 and CDR2: SNHLY and FYNNEI. The CDR3 loop spans 13 amino acids. The CDR3 sequence is CASGFGYYNEQFF. The DNA of the CDR3 is TGTGCCAGCGGCTTCGGGTACTACAATGAGCAGTTCTTC.

This clone was picked up one time. The gene calls are TRBV4-1 and TRBJ1-6; 8 nucleotides match TRBD1. CDR3 length: 17 amino acids. J lost 9 bases, V lost 2 bases, and 12 bases had no gene match. Germline CDR1 and CDR2: MGHRA and YSYEKL. The CDR3 loop reads CASSQTGGNTVRSPLHF. The CDR3 nucleotides read TGCGCCAGCAGCCAAACAGGGGGTAATACAGTACGTTCACCCCTCCACTTT.